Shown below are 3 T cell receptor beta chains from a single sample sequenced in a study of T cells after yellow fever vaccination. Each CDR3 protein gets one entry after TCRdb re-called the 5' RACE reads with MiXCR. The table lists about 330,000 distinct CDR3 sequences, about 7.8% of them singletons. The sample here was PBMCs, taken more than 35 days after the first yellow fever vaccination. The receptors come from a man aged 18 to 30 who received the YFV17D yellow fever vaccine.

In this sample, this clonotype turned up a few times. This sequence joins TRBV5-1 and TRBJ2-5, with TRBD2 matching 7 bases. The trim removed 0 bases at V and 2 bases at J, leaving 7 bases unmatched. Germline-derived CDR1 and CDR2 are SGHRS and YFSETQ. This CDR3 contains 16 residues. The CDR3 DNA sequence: TGCGCCAGCAGCTTGGAAGGCGGGGGACGGCAAGAGACCCAGTACTTC. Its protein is CASSLEGGGRQETQYF.

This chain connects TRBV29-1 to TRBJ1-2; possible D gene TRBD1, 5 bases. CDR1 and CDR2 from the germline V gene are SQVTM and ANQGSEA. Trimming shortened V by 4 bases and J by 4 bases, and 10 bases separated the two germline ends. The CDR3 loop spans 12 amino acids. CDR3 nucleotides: TGCAGCGTTGGCCCAGGGTCCTATGGCTACACCTTC. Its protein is CSVGPGSYGYTF.

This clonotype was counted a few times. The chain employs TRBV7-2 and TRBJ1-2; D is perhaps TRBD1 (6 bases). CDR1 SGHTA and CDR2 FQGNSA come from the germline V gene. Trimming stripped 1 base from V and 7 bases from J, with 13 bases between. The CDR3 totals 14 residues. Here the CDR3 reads CASSLGGRGGGYTF. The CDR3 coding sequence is TGTGCCAGCAGCTTAGGGGGCAGGGGCGGTGGCTACACCTTC.